This TCR beta chain comes out of a study of CD8 T cells in ankylosing spondylitis. Notes on the study in general: Significant enrichment of disease-linked clones was reported in matched ankylosing spondylitis synovial fluid. Some motif variants were previously reported in reactive arthritis synovial fluid and blood.

Quantitative 5'-RACE with molecular barcodes produced the TCR beta libraries. One entry per CDR3 protein, called by TCRdb with MiXCR from the 5' RACE reads. The table lists more than 150,000 distinct CDR3 sequences, 18% of them singletons. This clonotype was seen more than once but under ten times. Antigen: not known. The ends were cut back, 2 bases at V and 4 bases at J, with 11 bases in the middle. CDR3 length: 14 amino acids. The origin of this receptor is a male donor under 30 with ankylosing spondylitis or in good health (not recorded which). V gene TRBV12-3 or TRBV12-4 combines with J gene TRBJ1-2; the D is unclear. The sequenced sample consisted of blood, either unsorted or a sorted T cell fraction (not recorded which). CDR3 DNA: TGTGCCAGCAGTTTACCCGGACTTGCCTATGGCTACACCTTC. It is translated as CASSLPGLAYGYTF.